This entry concerns a single T cell receptor (beta chain). V lost 5 bases and J lost 2, with 7 bases in between. This CDR3 spans 12 amino acids. CDR1 SNHLY and CDR2 FYNNEI come from the germline V gene. As processed by the authors: Quantification of nucleated cells was approximated via reference gene primer amplification. Sequencing was performed with immunoSEQ multiplex PCR; in TCRdb, only in-frame clones are kept and a portion is missing. Clonal size and the V and J genes are those of that table, whereas D and trimming came from the DNA. The top ten clones hold approximately 0.9% of a sample with around 470,000 clones, roughly 89% of them seen once. This entry is derived from a study of blood T cell repertoires in COVID-19. Study details: COVID-19 samples collected from the United States, Italy and Spain covered acute and convalescent phases. In each case, the material was cDNA or gDNA derived from T cells, B-cell-depleted T cells, or PBMCs.

The J gene is TRBJ2-7, the V gene TRBV2; the D gene is possibly TRBD2 (6 bases). Sequencing used peripheral blood. The source is a man between 18 and 29 years old with COVID-19, enrolled during active disease. The CDR3 loop reads CASSPSAYEQYF. CDR3 DNA: TGTGCCAGCAGTCCTAGCGCCTACGAGCAGTACTTC.